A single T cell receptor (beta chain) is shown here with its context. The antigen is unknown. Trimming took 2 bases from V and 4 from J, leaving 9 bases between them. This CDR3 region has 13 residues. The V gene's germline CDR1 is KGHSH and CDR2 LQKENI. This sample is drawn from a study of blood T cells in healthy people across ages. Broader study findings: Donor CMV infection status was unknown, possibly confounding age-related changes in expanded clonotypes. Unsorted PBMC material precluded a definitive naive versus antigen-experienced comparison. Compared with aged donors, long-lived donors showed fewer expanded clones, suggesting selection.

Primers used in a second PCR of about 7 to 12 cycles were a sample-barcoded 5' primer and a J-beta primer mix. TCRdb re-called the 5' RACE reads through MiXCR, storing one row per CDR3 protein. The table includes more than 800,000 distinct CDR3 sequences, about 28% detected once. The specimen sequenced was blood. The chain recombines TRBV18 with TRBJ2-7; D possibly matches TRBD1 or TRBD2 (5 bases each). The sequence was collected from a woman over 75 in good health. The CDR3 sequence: CASSPWGNYEQYF. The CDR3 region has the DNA TGTGCCAGCTCACCATGGGGGAATTACGAGCAGTACTTC.